The clone carrying this T cell receptor beta chain was picked up many times. The source material, RNA transcripts, was used to amplify TCR beta CDR3 regions. An initial round of RT-PCR targeting the TCR CDR3 relied on the HTBI primer set. TCRdb redid the calling of the multiplex PCR reads with MiXCR, one entry per CDR3 protein. The sample carries approximately 600,000 distinct CDR3 sequences, under 15% recorded once. This specimen comes from a study of T cells in Graves' hyperthyroidism and ophthalmopathy. V lost 3 bases to trimming and J lost 5 bases; unmatched junction nucleotides: 7. Germline assignment: CDR1 SGHRS and CDR2 YFSETQ. The CDR3 covers 15 residues. Orbital computed tomography, thyroid ultrasound, serum thyroxine and TRAb, and clinical symptoms together informed the diagnoses.

Specimen: blood. The chain joins TRBV5-1 to TRBJ2-2; 7 bases fit TRBD2. The TCR sequence derives from a woman in her 40s with Graves' ophthalmopathy. CDR3 DNA sequence: TGCGCCAGCAGCTGGGCGGGAGTCGGTACCGGGGAGCTGTTTTTT. Amino acid sequence: CASSWAGVGTGELFF.